This T cell receptor (beta chain) was recovered during a study of cytomegalovirus exposure and HLA in healthy donors. Regarding the study as a whole: Rates of TCR association differed by HLA locus in a later analysis, with DRB1 highest and HLA-C lowest. Cytomegalovirus association was listed for under 200 TCR beta chains. When analyzed later, a missense DCLRE1C variant was found to be linked to TCR beta V- and J-gene trimming.

With respect to this clone: The antigen is undetermined.

The CDR3 totals 13 residues. Trimming cost V 2 bases and J 6 bases, with 10 bases left between them. CDR1 is MNHEY, CDR2 SVGAGI, per germline. The PCR was carried out with 60 Vbeta primers and 13 Jbeta primers. In the original workflow: Later reanalysis found roughly 80 million unique TCR beta chains, approximately 11 million of them shared. Generated by immunoSEQ multiplex PCR, the TCRdb table keeps only in-frame clones and is missing some. The V and J calls and the clone size are those of that table, but D and trimming were determined from the DNA. The sample carries about 180,000 clones, approximately 84% recorded once.

The sample taken for sequencing was PBMCs. This sequence was found in a girl under 18 in good health and CMV-seropositive. This chain joins TRBV6-5 and TRBJ1-1; D uncertain. For the CDR3, the DNA is TGTGCCAGCAGTTACCCGGGAGGCGCTGAAGCTTTCTTT. The encoded protein is CASSYPGGAEAFF.